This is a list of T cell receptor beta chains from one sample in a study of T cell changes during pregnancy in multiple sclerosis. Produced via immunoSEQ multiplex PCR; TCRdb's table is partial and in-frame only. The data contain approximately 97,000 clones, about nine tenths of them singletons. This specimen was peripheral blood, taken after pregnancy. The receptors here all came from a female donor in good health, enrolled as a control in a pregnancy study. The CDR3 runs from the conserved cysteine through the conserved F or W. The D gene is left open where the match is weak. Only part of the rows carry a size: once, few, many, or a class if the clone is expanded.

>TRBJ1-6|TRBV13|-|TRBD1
TGTGCCAGCAGCCTAGGGGGCAGCTCCTATAATTCACCCCTCCACTTT
CASSLGGSSYNSPLHF
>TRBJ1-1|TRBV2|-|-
TGTGCCAGCAGTGAGAGCGGGGTGGGTGAAGCTTTCTTT
CASSESGVGEAFF
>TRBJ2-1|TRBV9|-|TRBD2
TGTGCCAGCAGCGTAGCTGTGGGGGGGATCTACAATGAGCAGTTCTTC
CASSVAVGGIYNEQFF
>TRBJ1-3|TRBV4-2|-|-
TGTGCCAGCAGCCAAGACGCGGATTCTGGAAACACCATATATTTT
CASSQDADSGNTIYF
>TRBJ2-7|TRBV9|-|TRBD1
TGTGCCAGCAGCGCTAGTATAGGGGGCTCCCCCTACGAGCAGTACTTC
CASSASIGGSPYEQYF
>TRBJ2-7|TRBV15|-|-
TGTGCCACCAGCCCCCGCAGTGGGCGTAATTACGAGCAGTACTTC
CATSPRSGRNYEQYF
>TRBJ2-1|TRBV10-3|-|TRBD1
TGTGCCATCAGTGCATCCGGGACAGGACCTAATGAGCAGTTCTTC
CAISASGTGPNEQFF
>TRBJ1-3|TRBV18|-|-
TGTGCCAGCTCGTCCGGGATTACTGGAAACACCATATATTTT
CASSSGITGNTIYF
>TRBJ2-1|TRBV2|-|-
TGTGCCAGCAGGAGACTAGTTACGGAATCGGAGCAGTTCTTC
CASRRLVTESEQFF
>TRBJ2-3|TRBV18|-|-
TGTGCCAGCTCACCGATAGCGGCTAGCACAGATACGCAGTATTTT
CASSPIAASTDTQYF
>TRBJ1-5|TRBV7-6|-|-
TGTGCCAGCAGCCAACCGGGGAATCAGCCCCAGCATTTT
CASSQPGNQPQHF
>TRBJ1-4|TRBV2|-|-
TGTGCCATTCAGGTTGCAACTAATGAAAAACTGTTTTTT
CAIQVATNEKLFF
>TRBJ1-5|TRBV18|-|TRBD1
TGTGCCAGCTCACCACTGGGACAGGGGGATCAGCCCCAGCATTTT
CASSPLGQGDQPQHF
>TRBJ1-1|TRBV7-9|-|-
TGTGCCAGCAGCTTAGAGCAGGGGACTGAAGCTTTCTTT
CASSLEQGTEAFF
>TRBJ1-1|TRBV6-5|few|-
TGTGCCAGCAGCCGCCGCGGGAACACTGAAGCTTTCTTT
CASSRRGNTEAFF
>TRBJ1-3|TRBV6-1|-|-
TGTGCCAGCGCTGGGGGGGCGACCTCTGGAAACACCATATATTTT
CASAGGATSGNTIYF
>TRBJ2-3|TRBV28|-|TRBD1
TGTGCCAGCACCATTGGACAGGGGGTAGCAGATACGCAGTATTTT
CASTIGQGVADTQYF
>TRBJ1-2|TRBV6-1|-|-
TGTGCCAGCAGTGAATTTGTTAGCGCTTATGGCTACACCTTC
CASSEFVSAYGYTF
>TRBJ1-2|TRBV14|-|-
TGTGCCAGCAGCCAAGTCCAGACAGGATTGATGGGTGGCTACACCTTC
CASSQVQTGLMGGYTF
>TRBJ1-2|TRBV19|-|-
TGTGCCAGTAGTCCCGTCGGTAACTATGGCTACACCTTC
CASSPVGNYGYTF
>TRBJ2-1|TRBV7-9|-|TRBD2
TGTGCCAGCAGCCCCGGGACTAGCGGGGGGGTTGTGGTGAATGAGCAGTTCTTC
CASSPGTSGGVVVNEQFF
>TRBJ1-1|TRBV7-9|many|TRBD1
TGTGCCAGCAGCCCACAGGGGGAGGCTGAAGCTTTCTTT
CASSPQGEAEAFF
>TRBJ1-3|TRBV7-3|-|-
TGTGCCAGCAGCTGGGCGGGTGGAAACACCATATATTTT
CASSWAGGNTIYF
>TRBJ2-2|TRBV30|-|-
TGTGCCTGGGATACTAGAGGAGGTCCCGGGGAGCTGTTTTTT
CAWDTRGGPGELFF
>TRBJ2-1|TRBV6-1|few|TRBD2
TGTGCCAGCAGATCTAGCGGGGGGGTCAATGAGCAGTTCTTC
CASRSSGGVNEQFF
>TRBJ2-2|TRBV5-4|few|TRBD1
TGTGCCAGCAGCTATGGACAGGGTACCGGGGAGCTGTTTTTT
CASSYGQGTGELFF
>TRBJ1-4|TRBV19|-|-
TGTGCCAGTAGTATCGGAGAGGGCCGTAATGAAAAACTGTTTTTT
CASSIGEGRNEKLFF
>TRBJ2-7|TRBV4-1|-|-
TGCGCCAGCAGCCAAGTAGGGGGGGCAGCTTACTTC
CASSQVGGAAYF
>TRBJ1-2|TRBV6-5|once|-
TGTGCCAGCAAACGGGGGTTGGATGGCTACACCTTC
CASKRGLDGYTF
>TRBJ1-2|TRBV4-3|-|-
TGCGCCAGCAGCCAAGTAGGTGGGGGCCCCTATGGCTACACCTTC
CASSQVGGGPYGYTF
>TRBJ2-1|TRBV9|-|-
TGTGCCAGCAGCGTAGACGCGGGCTCCTACAATGAGCAGTTCTTC
CASSVDAGSYNEQFF
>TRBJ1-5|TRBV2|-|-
TGTGCCAGCATGAAGGGGGTGTATCAGCCCCAGCATTTT
CASMKGVYQPQHF
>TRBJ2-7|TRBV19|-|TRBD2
TGTGCCAGTAAGTCGGCGGGGGTTTCCTACGAGCAGTACTTC
CASKSAGVSYEQYF
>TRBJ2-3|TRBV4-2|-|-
TGTGCCAGCAGCCCCGAGGGAAACACAGATACGCAGTATTTT
CASSPEGNTDTQYF
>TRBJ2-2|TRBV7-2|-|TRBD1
TGTGCCAGCACCTCCCTACAGGGGGCCGGGGAGCTGTTTTTT
CASTSLQGAGELFF
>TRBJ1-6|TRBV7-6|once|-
TGTGCCAGCAGCCCCCAGGAGGGGAATTCACCCCTCCACTTT
CASSPQEGNSPLHF
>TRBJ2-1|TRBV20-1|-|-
TGCAGTGCTAGACCAGGGCCAGAGCAGTTCTTC
CSARPGPEQFF
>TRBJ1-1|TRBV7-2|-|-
TGTGCCAGCAGCCAGAACACTGAAGCTTTCTTT
CASSQNTEAFF
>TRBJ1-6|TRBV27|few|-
TGTGCCAGCAGCGCAGGACAGAAAAATTCACCCCTCCACTTT
CASSAGQKNSPLHF
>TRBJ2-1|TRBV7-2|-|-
TGTGCCAGCAGCCCAGGGCAGGGATACAATGAGCAGTTCTTC
CASSPGQGYNEQFF
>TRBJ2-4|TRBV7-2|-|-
TGTGCCAGCACCCCACCCTGGGGGGGCGACATTCAGTACTTC
CASTPPWGGDIQYF
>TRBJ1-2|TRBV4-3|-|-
TGCGCCAGCAGCTCAAGAAATAGTGCAGGGTATAGAGGCTACACCTTC
CASSSRNSAGYRGYTF
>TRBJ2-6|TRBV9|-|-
TGTGCCAGTCAACGCGGGTCCGGGGCCAACGTCCTGACTTTC
CASQRGSGANVLTF
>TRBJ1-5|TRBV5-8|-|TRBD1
TGTGCCAGCAGCCTGGGGACAGGGGGTCCCGGGAGCGATCAGCCCCAGCATTTT
CASSLGTGGPGSDQPQHF
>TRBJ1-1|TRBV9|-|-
TGTGCCAGCAGCCCTACAGCAGCTAACACTGAAGCTTTCTTT
CASSPTAANTEAFF